This record looks at one TCR beta chain sequence and its context. The antigen is not known. An end of the junction does not agree with germline; a read error may underlie this. CDR1 is MNHNS and CDR2 is SASEGT in the germline V gene. The CDR3 loop spans 16 amino acids. Starting material for RNA and DNA co-extraction consisted of about 17-32 mg of unsorted bulk tissue. This record belongs to a study of tumor-infiltrating lymphocytes in primary liver carcinoma. From roughly 0.45 ug total RNA, TCR beta cDNA was generated with a primer in the constant region. Modified slightly, ARM-PCR produced TCR beta libraries over three nested multiplex PCR rounds. Both of the initial two PCR rounds ran for about 11 cycles and employed TRBV1-TRBV30 forward primers alongside a C-beta reverse primer. From the multiplex PCR reads, TCRdb called clonotypes with MiXCR, one entry per CDR3 protein. The sample has around 100,000 distinct CDR3 sequences; around 66% are singletons.

Overall study results and limits: Only around 7.5-25% of top clones occurred in all five tumor regions.

The chain uses TRBV6-1 and TRBJ2-1; no definite D call. Source material: liver tumor tissue from sampling region 2. Indicated subset: tumor region T2, inferior pole. This TCR came from a woman aged 60-75 years with primary liver carcinoma and hepatitis B virus infection. Here the CDR3 DNA reads TGTGCCAGCAGTGATCAAGGGATCTGGGCCTACAGTGAGCAGTTCTTC. It specifies CASSDQGIWAYSEQFF.